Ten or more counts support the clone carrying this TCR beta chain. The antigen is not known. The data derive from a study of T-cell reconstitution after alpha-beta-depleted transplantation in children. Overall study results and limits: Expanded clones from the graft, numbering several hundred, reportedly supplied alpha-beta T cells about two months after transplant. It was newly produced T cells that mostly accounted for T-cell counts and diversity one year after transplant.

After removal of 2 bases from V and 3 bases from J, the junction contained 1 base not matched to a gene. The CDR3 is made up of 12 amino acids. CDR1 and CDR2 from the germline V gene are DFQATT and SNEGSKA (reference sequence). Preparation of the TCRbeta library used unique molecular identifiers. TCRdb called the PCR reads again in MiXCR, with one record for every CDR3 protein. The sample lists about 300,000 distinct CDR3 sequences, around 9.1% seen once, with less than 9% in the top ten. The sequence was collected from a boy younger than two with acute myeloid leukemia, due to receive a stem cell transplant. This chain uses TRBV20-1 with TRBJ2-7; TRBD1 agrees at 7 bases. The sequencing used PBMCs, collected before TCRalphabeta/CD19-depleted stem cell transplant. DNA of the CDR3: TGCAGTGCTAGAAGACAGGGCTACGAGCAGTACTTC. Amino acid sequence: CSARRQGYEQYF.